This T cell receptor beta chain was sequenced in a study of blood T cell dynamics during melanoma immunotherapy. The protocol was immunoSEQ multiplex PCR, while the TCRdb copy is restricted to in-frame clones and leaves out a portion. The table shows approximately 25,000 clones, with around 88% occurring only once. Points from the study as a whole: It remained unknown if the driving T cell clones were melanoma-specific. Disease-control patients' PBMC repertoires became either more clonal or more diverse at W3.

Time point reported: pre-treatment baseline. At 12 weeks after first infusion, RECIST 1.1 defined response for most patients. No patient had earlier systemic cancer treatment, concurrent immunosuppressants, or another active cancer. CDR1 KGHSH and CDR2 LQKENI come from the germline V gene. The CDR3 runs to 12 residues. The germline V and J ends were trimmed by 4 bases and 3 bases, with 3 bases remaining between them. As for this clone: The antigen is undetermined.

The chain recombines TRBV18 with TRBJ2-2; D is undetermined. Sequenced here: blood, sampled from a patient treated with checkpoint blockade. This clonotype was obtained from a human donor with melanoma. In DNA, the CDR3 is TGTGCCAGCTCACTTTACACCGGGGAGCTGTTTTTT. Translated, it gives CASSLYTGELFF.